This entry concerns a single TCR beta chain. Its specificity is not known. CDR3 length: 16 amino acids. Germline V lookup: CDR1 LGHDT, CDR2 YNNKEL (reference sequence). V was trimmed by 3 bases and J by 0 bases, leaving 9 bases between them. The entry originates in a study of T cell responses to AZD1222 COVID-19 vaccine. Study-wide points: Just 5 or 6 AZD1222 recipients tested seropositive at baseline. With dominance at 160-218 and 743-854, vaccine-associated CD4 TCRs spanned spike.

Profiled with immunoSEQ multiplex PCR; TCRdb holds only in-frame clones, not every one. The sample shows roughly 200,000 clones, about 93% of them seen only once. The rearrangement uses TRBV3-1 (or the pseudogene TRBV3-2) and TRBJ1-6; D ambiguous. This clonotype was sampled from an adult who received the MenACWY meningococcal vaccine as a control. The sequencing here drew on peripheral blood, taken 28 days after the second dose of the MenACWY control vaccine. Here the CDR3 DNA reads TGTGCCAGCAGCCACGGGCTGAACTCCTATAATTCACCCCTCCACTTT. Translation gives CASSHGLNSYNSPLHF.